These 7 T cell receptor beta chains originate from one sample sequenced in a study of OX40 agonist ivuxolimab in advanced cancers. Some clones are missing from TCRdb's copy, which holds only in-frame ones; the method was immunoSEQ multiplex PCR. Seen here are roughly 20,000 clones, 70% to 90% observed once, and the top ten hold roughly 16%. Material: CD4+ or CD8+ T cells sorted from blood, obtained in a trial of the OX40 agonist ivuxolimab. Every receptor here comes from an adult with an advanced solid tumor such as melanoma, head and neck, liver or kidney cancer.

V and J are TRBV14 and TRBJ2-1, with no clear D. V lost 1 base and J 8 bases, leaving 12 bases between the germline ends. From germline, CDR1 is SGHDN and CDR2 FVKESK. The CDR3 is made up of 14 amino acids. The CDR3: CASSQVLHAYEQFF. The CDR3 bases are TGTGCCAGCAGCCAAGTCCTCCACGCATATGAGCAGTTCTTC.

This chain uses TRBV7-2 with TRBJ1-1, with TRBD1 identical over 8 bases. After removal of 1 base from V and 11 bases from J, the junction contained 9 bases not matched to a gene. Germline V gene data show CDR1 as SGHTA and CDR2 as FQGNSA. The CDR3 contains 14 residues. CDR3 DNA: TGTGCCAGCAGCTTAGTTGGTCAGGGGGCGGCCGCTTTCTTT. Protein product: CASSLVGQGAAAFF.

The chain recombines TRBV7-8 with TRBJ2-3, with TRBD2 matching 11 bases. This CDR3 comprises 16 residues. Germline assignment: CDR1 SGHVS and CDR2 FQNEAQ. Losses at the gene ends were 4 bases for V and 5 bases for J; bases not matched to a gene: 8. CDR3 sequence reads: CASSSLLAGVGDTQYF. CDR3 bases: TGTGCCAGCAGCTCACTACTAGCGGGGGTCGGAGATACGCAGTATTTT. Based on the CDR3 plus reference TRBV7-8 and TRBJ2-3, the full variable domain is GAGVSQSPRYKVAKRGQDVALRCDPISGHVSLFWYQQALGQGPEFLTYFQNEAQLDKSGLPSDRFFAERPEGSVSTLKIQRTQQEDSAVYLCASSSLLAGVGDTQYFGPGTRLTVL.

The chain couples TRBV5-1 to TRBJ1-4, with D tentatively TRBD1 (6 bases). This CDR3 is built from 15 residues. V was cut by 4 bases and J by 5 bases, with 15 bases left in between. CDR1 is SGHRS, CDR2 YFSETQ, per germline. CDR3 DNA: TGCGCCAGCAGCGGGGGGCAGGGAGGAAATGAAAAACTGTTTTTT. This gives the protein CASSGGQGGNEKLFF.

The CDR3: CASSYGEELANYGYTF. CDR3 bases: TGTGCCAGCAGTTATGGGGAGGAGTTAGCTAACTATGGCTACACCTTC. The rearrangement uses TRBV6-5 and TRBJ1-2; D call uncertain. Trimming took 3 bases from V and 0 from J, leaving 14 bases between them. CDR1 is MNHEY and CDR2 is SVGAGI in the germline V gene. The CDR3 contains 16 residues.

The rearrangement uses TRBV6-1 and TRBJ1-2, with 7 bases lining up with TRBD1. Germline loops: CDR1 MNHNS, CDR2 SASEGT. V dropped 2 bases and J dropped 8; count of bases not matched to a gene: 11. This CDR3 contains 15 residues. The CDR3 nucleotides are TGTGCCAGCAGTGAAAGTGGCCAGGGGGTTTGGGGCTACACCTTC. This translates into CASSESGQGVWGYTF.

V usage is TRBV14 and J usage is TRBJ2-7; D unresolved. The CDR3 spans 15 residues. Germline V gene lookup returns CDR1 SGHDN and CDR2 FVKESK. The V end was cut by 9 bases, the J end by 2 bases, with 20 bases between. CDR3 nucleotides: TGTGCCAGTAGCAATTCTAAAGCTCTTACCTACGAGCAGTACTTC. Encoded protein: CASSNSKALTYEQYF. Complete variable domain (other parts from reference TRBV14 and TRBJ2-7): EAGVTQFPSHSVIEKGQTVTLRCDPISGHDNLYWYRRVMGKEIKFLLHFVKESKQDESGMPNNRFLAERTGGTYSTLKVQPAELEDSGVYFCASSNSKALTYEQYFGPGTRLTVT.